These 26 T cell receptor beta chains were all obtained from the same sample, sequenced in a study of T-cell memory formation after mild COVID-19. TCRdb passed the 5' RACE reads through MiXCR, listing each CDR3 protein once. The sample shows roughly 300,000 distinct CDR3 sequences, less than 9.5% of them seen only once. Sequencing input: PBMCs or a T cell subset sorted from them (not recorded which). Source of these receptors: a man aged 18 to 29 who had mild COVID-19 (a few samples of this study predate the infection). Cell type and time point are not known.

In this sample, this clonotype turned up a few times. The chain recombines TRBV12-3 or TRBV12-4 with TRBJ2-2; D gene ambiguous. With 3 bases removed from V and 5 bases from J, the gap between germline ends came to 7 bases. The CDR3 covers 13 residues. This CDR3 reads CASSFLQTGELFF. Here the CDR3 DNA reads TGTGCCAGCAGTTTTCTCCAGACCGGGGAGCTGTTTTTT.

This clonotype turned up a few times. The J gene is TRBJ1-1, the V gene TRBV7-9; D gene uncertain. The germline V and J ends were trimmed by 4 bases and 7 bases, with 7 bases remaining between them. The CDR3 is made up of 11 amino acids. The germline gives CDR1 SEHNR, CDR2 FQNEAQ (reference sequence). CDR3 sequence (DNA): TGTGCCAGCAGCTCCTCAGATGAAGCTTTCTTT. This codes for CASSSSDEAFF.

V usage is TRBV7-8 and J usage is TRBJ1-2; TRBD1 matches 8 bases. Per germline, CDR1 SGHVS and CDR2 FQNEAQ. CDR3 length equals 14 residues. The J segment lost 5 bases and the V segment lost 2 bases, leaving 4 bases of the junction unmatched. CDR3: CASSLNGQGYGYTF. DNA of the CDR3: TGTGCCAGCAGCTTAAATGGACAGGGATATGGCTACACCTTC.

This clonotype was seen ten or more times. V gene TRBV27 combines with J gene TRBJ2-1, with 9 bases that match TRBD1. This CDR3 region has 14 residues. Germline V gene sequence: CDR1 MNHEY, CDR2 SMNVEV (reference sequence). V lost 4 bases, J lost 8 bases, and 6 bases stayed unmatched. The CDR3 sequence: CASSYGTGYDEQFF. The DNA of the CDR3 is TGTGCCAGCAGTTACGGGACAGGGTATGATGAGCAGTTCTTC.

The rearrangement joins TRBV6-5 to TRBJ2-5; 8 nucleotides line up with TRBD1. Per the germline V gene, CDR1 is MNHEY and CDR2 is SVGAGI. The V and J ends lost 8 bases and 4 bases, in that order; junction bases with no gene match: 12. The CDR3 is 15 residues long. The CDR3, as DNA: TGTGCCAGCGGATTCCGCCGGGACAGGCGAGAGACCCAGTACTTC. It codes for CASGFRRDRRETQYF.

At least ten counts were recorded for this clonotype. This chain joins TRBV6-2 or TRBV6-3 and TRBJ2-2; no firm D call. Germline lookup yields CDR1 MNHEY and CDR2 SVGEGT. The ends were cut back, 5 bases at V and 4 bases at J, with 8 bases in the middle. The CDR3 has 13 amino acids. The CDR3 DNA follows: TGTGCCAGCAGTGCCCGCCCCACCGGGGAGCTGTTTTTT. It specifies CASSARPTGELFF.

The chain is built from TRBV7-3 and TRBJ2-3; 10 positions match TRBD2. CDR1 is SGHTA and CDR2 is FQGTGA in the germline V gene. Trimming took 5 bases from V and 3 from J; bases not matched to a gene: 20. This CDR3 contains 20 residues. CDR3 region: CASSPAGGPGASKSTDTQYF. CDR3 DNA sequence: TGTGCCAGCAGCCCAGCGGGGGGGCCCGGGGCCAGCAAGTCTACAGATACGCAGTATTTT. Full variable domain (outside the CDR3, taken from reference TRBV7-3 and TRBJ2-3): GAGVSQTPSNKVTEKGKYVELRCDPISGHTALYWYRQSLGQGPEFLIYFQGTGAADDSGLPNDRFFAVRPEGSVSTLKIQRTERGDSAVYLCASSPAGGPGASKSTDTQYFGPGTRLTVL.

This clonotype has a count of ten or more. The chain couples TRBV15 to TRBJ2-7; D is undetermined. The V gene's germline CDR1 is LNHNV and CDR2 YYDKDF (reference sequence). V was trimmed by 0 bases and J by 3 bases, leaving 9 bases between them. The CDR3 covers 14 residues. The CDR3 protein is CATSRDSNNYEQYV. CDR3 coding DNA: TGTGCCACCAGCAGAGATTCGAATAACTACGAGCAGTACGTC.

The table lists this clonotype with many counts. The chain employs TRBV5-4 and TRBJ2-2; the D is unclear. The ends were cut back, 4 bases at V and 7 bases at J, with 11 bases in the middle. The CDR3 is made up of 13 amino acids. Germline V gives CDR1 SGHNT, CDR2 YYREEE (reference sequence). CDR3 nucleotides: TGTGCCAGCAGCACCAGCAGAGGCGGGGAGCTGTTTTTT. It codes for CASSTSRGGELFF.

This clonotype showed up many times. The chain uses TRBV7-3 and TRBJ2-3; D is undetermined. Germline CDR1 SGHTA, CDR2 FQGTGA. This CDR3 contains 17 residues. With 1 base removed from V and 0 bases from J, the gap between germline ends came to 14 bases. DNA of the CDR3: TGTGCCAGCAGCTTAATCTCGGCTATCACTAGCACAGATACGCAGTATTTT. It translates to CASSLISAITSTDTQYF.

The rearrangement joins TRBV7-3 to TRBJ2-5, with TRBD2 matching over 7 bases. The germline V gene encodes CDR1 SGHTA and CDR2 FQGTGA. The CDR3 length is 16 residues. The V and J ends lost 5 bases and 5 bases, in that order; junction bases with no gene match: 14. The CDR3 protein is CASSPRGGGLEETQYF. CDR3 DNA sequence: TGTGCCAGCAGCCCAAGGGGCGGGGGATTGGAGGAGACCCAGTACTTC.

There are many counts of this clonotype. The chain joins TRBV18 to TRBJ2-3; tentative D call: TRBD1 (7 bases). In germline, CDR1 is KGHSH, CDR2 LQKENI. Trimming removed 6 bases from V and 6 bases from J, with 13 bases in between. This CDR3 is built from 13 residues. This CDR3 is CASSQEGADTQYF. Written as DNA, the CDR3 is TGTGCCAGCTCCCAGGAGGGGGCCGATACGCAGTATTTT.

This clonotype occurred a few times. The chain uses TRBV7-3 and TRBJ2-3, with 13 bases aligning to TRBD2. The CDR3 has 17 amino acids. Germline-derived CDR1 and CDR2 are SGHTA and FQGTGA. Unmatched junction bases numbered 7, after V lost 5 bases and J lost 2 bases. CDR3 residues: CASSLRTSGGPTDTQYF. The CDR3 coding sequence is TGTGCCAGCAGCCTACGGACTAGCGGGGGCCCCACAGATACGCAGTATTTT.

This rearrangement joins TRBV11-2 to TRBJ1-1; D ambiguous. The CDR3 totals 14 residues. Trimming left V 2 bases short and J 1 base short, with 8 bases between. CDR1 and CDR2 (germline): SGHAT, FQNNGV. The CDR3: CASSLLLGNTEAFF. DNA for the CDR3: TGTGCCAGCAGCTTACTTCTCGGGAACACTGAAGCTTTCTTT.

This chain joins TRBV7-9 and TRBJ2-5; D assignment may be TRBD1 or TRBD2 (5 bases each). The CDR3 runs to 16 residues. Germline CDR1 and CDR2: SEHNR and FQNEAQ (reference sequence). V was trimmed by 3 bases and J by 4 bases, leaving 18 bases between them. The CDR3 coding sequence is TGTGCCAGCAGCTTCTCCGGGACGGAGATTGGAGAGACCCAGTACTTC. Encoded protein: CASSFSGTEIGETQYF.

This clonotype has ten or more counts. The chain employs TRBV6-2 or TRBV6-3 and TRBJ2-2; D gene uncertain. The CDR3 loop spans 14 amino acids. Between the trimmed V and J ends, which lost 3 bases and 9 bases, there was a span of 14 bases. Germline V gene sequence: CDR1 MNHEY, CDR2 SVGEGT. The CDR3 DNA is TGTGCCAGCAGTTATACCCTCTCTCCCCGGGAGCTGTTTTTT. Its protein is CASSYTLSPRELFF.

The table lists this clonotype with a few counts. The chain is built from TRBV7-2 and TRBJ2-2; D unresolved. From germline, CDR1 is SGHTA and CDR2 FQGNSA. The CDR3 runs to 16 residues. Trimming shortened V by 2 bases and J by 0 bases, and 10 bases separated the two germline ends. The CDR3 coding sequence is TGTGCCAGCAGCTTAAGGTCGGCTTCGAACACCGGGGAGCTGTTTTTT. This sequence encodes CASSLRSASNTGELFF.

This clonotype came up a few times. The V and J genes are TRBV6-5 and TRBJ2-5; D is unclear. Looked up from germline, CDR1 is MNHEY and CDR2 is SVGAGI. Trimming cost V 2 bases and J 2 bases, with 21 bases left between them. The CDR3 contains 18 residues. The CDR3 is CASSYGSIRPQSQETQYF. The CDR3 bases are TGTGCCAGCAGTTACGGGTCCATCCGTCCCCAATCTCAAGAGACCCAGTACTTC.

This clonotype was observed many times. This chain links TRBV6-5 with TRBJ1-1; unclear D gene. Looked up from germline, CDR1 is MNHEY and CDR2 is SVGAGI. The CDR3 length is 12 residues. V lost 7 bases, J lost 5 bases, and 11 bases lay in between. CDR3 bases: TGTGCCAGCACTAAGGGAACTACTGAAGCTTTCTTT. Translated, it gives CASTKGTTEAFF.

This clonotype has a handful of counts. The chain uses TRBV29-1 and TRBJ2-2; no reliable D call. CDR3 size: 11 residues. Germline CDR1 reads SQVTM; CDR2 reads ANQGSEA. Trimming removed 4 bases at V and 7 bases at J, with 7 bases between. CDR3 sequence reads: CSVAVIGELFF. CDR3 sequence (DNA): TGCAGCGTTGCAGTGATCGGGGAGCTGTTTTTT.

The genes are TRBV11-2 and TRBJ2-5; 10 positions match TRBD2. Looked up from germline, CDR1 is SGHAT and CDR2 is FQNNGV. The CDR3 has 16 amino acids. V lost 2 bases to trimming and J lost 4 bases; unmatched junction nucleotides: 7. CDR3 residues: CASSLRERGGGETQYF. In DNA, the CDR3 is TGTGCCAGCAGCTTAAGGGAGCGGGGGGGCGGAGAGACCCAGTACTTC. Full variable domain (outside the CDR3, taken from reference TRBV11-2 and TRBJ2-5): EAGVAQSPRYKIIEKRQSVAFWCNPISGHATLYWYQQILGQGPKLLIQFQNNGVVDDSQLPKDRFSAERLKGVDSTLKIQPAKLEDSAVYLCASSLRERGGGETQYFGPGTRLLVL.

This sequence joins TRBV12-3 or TRBV12-4 and TRBJ2-2; tentatively, D is TRBD2 (7 bases). CDR3 length: 15 amino acids. V gave up 8 bases and J gave up 2 bases, with 15 bases separating them. CDR3 in DNA: TGTGCCAGCCGAAGGCGCGGGGGCAACACCGGGGAGCTGTTTTTT. This encodes CASRRRGGNTGELFF.

This clonotype occurred many times. The chain recombines TRBV15 with TRBJ2-6; TRBD1 is a possible D gene (5 bases). With 4 bases removed from V and 2 bases from J, the gap between germline ends came to 12 bases. Looked up from germline, CDR1 is LNHNV and CDR2 is YYDKDF (reference sequence). This CDR3 comprises 16 residues. CDR3 in amino acids: CATSTHGAAGANVLTF. The CDR3 DNA follows: TGTGCCACCAGCACCCATGGGGCGGCTGGGGCCAACGTCCTGACTTTC.

This sequence joins TRBV7-2 and TRBJ1-6; no clear D. The CDR3 has 15 residues. CDR1 is SGHTA and CDR2 is FQGNSA in the germline V gene. V shed 3 bases and J shed 7 bases, with 13 bases lying between them. Here the CDR3 DNA reads TGTGCCAGCAGCTTTCGGGTGTGGGGAAATTCACCCCTCCACTTT. This codes for CASSFRVWGNSPLHF.

The chain has TRBV15 and TRBJ1-2, with D perhaps TRBD1 (5 bases). The CDR3 has 15 residues. Per germline, CDR1 LNHNV and CDR2 YYDKDF (reference sequence). Trimming left V 3 bases short and J 4 bases short, with 15 bases between. Here the CDR3 reads CATSRGSGTLYGYTF. In DNA form, the CDR3 reads TGTGCCACCAGCAGGGGCTCCGGGACCCTCTATGGCTACACCTTC.

This clonotype was picked up many times. The chain employs TRBV5-1 and TRBJ2-2; D possibly corresponds to TRBD1 (6 bases). The CDR3 sequence is 15 residues long. The V gene lost 3 bases and the J gene lost 3 bases, with 12 bases spanning the gap. Germline V lookup: CDR1 SGHRS, CDR2 YFSETQ. The CDR3 here is CASSSLQGYTGELFF. CDR3 bases: TGCGCCAGCAGCTCACTACAGGGTTACACCGGGGAGCTGTTTTTT. Full variable domain (outside the CDR3, taken from reference TRBV5-1 and TRBJ2-2): KAGVTQTPRYLIKTRGQQVTLSCSPISGHRSVSWYQQTPGQGLQFLFEYFSETQRNKGNFPGRFSGRQFSNSRSEMNVSTLELGDSALYLCASSSLQGYTGELFFGEGSRLTVL.